Shown below are 25 T cell receptor beta chains from a single sample sequenced in a study of siplizumab effects on memory and regulatory T cells. Only in-frame clones appear in the TCRdb table, and some are missing; sequencing was by immunoSEQ multiplex PCR. The sample carries about 100,000 clones, roughly nine tenths recorded once. Sequencing was performed on Tregs sorted from blood. All receptors come from a human donor in good health.

V is TRBV5-1 and J is TRBJ2-7; D might be TRBD2 (6 bases). Trimming removed 4 bases from V and 7 bases from J, with 18 bases in between. The CDR3 spans 14 residues. Looked up from germline, CDR1 is SGHRS and CDR2 is YFSETQ. The CDR3 DNA reads as TGCGCCAGCAGCCCCCAACCCGGTGGAGGGGAGCAGTACTTC. Protein sequence: CASSPQPGGGEQYF.

The chain joins TRBV19 to TRBJ1-5; tentatively, D is TRBD1 (6 bases). This CDR3 has 17 residues. V was shortened by 3 bases and J by 3 bases, with 18 bases between the two germline ends. Germline CDR1 is LNHDA and CDR2 is SQIVND (reference sequence). The CDR3 sequence is CASSITRGSPLNQPQHF. The CDR3 DNA is TGTGCCAGTAGTATCACTAGGGGGAGCCCCCTCAATCAGCCCCAGCATTTT.

This chain joins TRBV7-9 and TRBJ2-7, with 7 bases fitting TRBD1. V trimming: 3 bases; J trimming: 2 bases; junction bases outside the gene matches: 4. The CDR3 has 14 amino acids. Germline-derived CDR1 and CDR2 are SEHNR and FQNEAQ (reference sequence). CDR3 loop: CASSLDRIAYEQYF. The CDR3 DNA sequence: TGTGCCAGCAGCTTGGACAGGATAGCCTACGAGCAGTACTTC.

The CDR3 sequence is CASSQANKIYTF. The CDR3, as DNA: TGCGCCAGCAGCCAGGCCAATAAAATCTACACCTTC. The chain couples TRBV5-1 to TRBJ1-2; D remains ambiguous. In germline, CDR1 is SGHRS, CDR2 YFSETQ. V dropped 4 bases and J dropped 10 bases, with 14 bases sitting between them. The CDR3 totals 12 residues.

The chain employs TRBV30 and TRBJ1-3; D is unclear. Germline lookup yields CDR1 GTSNPN and CDR2 SVGIG (reference sequence). The CDR3 is 15 amino acids. The CDR3 loop is CATDKGSSSGNTIYF. CDR3 coding DNA: TGTGCAACGGATAAAGGCTCCAGCTCTGGAAACACCATATATTTT.

The chain is built from TRBV7-9 and TRBJ2-3; D unclear. The germline V gene encodes CDR1 SEHNR and CDR2 FQNEAQ (reference sequence). This CDR3 spans 14 amino acids. V shed 5 bases and J shed 3 bases, with 12 bases lying between them. CDR3 protein: CASSPSAGTDTQYF. The CDR3 DNA reads TGTGCCAGCAGCCCATCCGCCGGAACAGATACGCAGTATTTT.

The rearrangement links TRBV5-1 to TRBJ2-7; 7 bases are shared with TRBD2. Germline V lookup: CDR1 SGHRS, CDR2 YFSETQ. Germline trimming cut 1 base from V and 3 bases from J; bases unmatched to any gene: 7. This CDR3 comprises 15 residues. This CDR3 reads CASSLLTSADYEQYF. Written as DNA, the CDR3 is TGCGCCAGCAGCTTGTTAACTAGCGCGGACTACGAGCAGTACTTC.

The rearrangement joins TRBV2 to TRBJ2-2, with a possible D match to TRBD2 (5 bases). V gave up 4 bases and J gave up 3 bases, with 9 bases separating them. This CDR3 has 14 amino acids. Germline V gene lookup returns CDR1 SNHLY and CDR2 FYNNEI. The CDR3 DNA reads as TGTGCCAGCAGTGTTGGGCGGGACACCGGGGAGCTGTTTTTT. This codes for CASSVGRDTGELFF.

The gene calls are TRBV12-2 and TRBJ2-7; TRBD1 reflects the table's D call only, with no check against the DNA. TRBV12-2 is a pseudogene. CDR3 size: 15 residues. CDR3: CASRLVLGVSYEQYF. In DNA, the CDR3 is TGTGCAAGTCGCTTAGTCCTAGGGGTCTCCTACGAGCAGTACTTC.

The chain uses TRBV19 and TRBJ2-5; D might be TRBD1 or TRBD2, each matching 6 bases. The CDR3 runs 16 residues. V lost 2 bases, J lost 3 bases, and 16 bases lay in between. Germline CDR1 LNHDA, CDR2 SQIVND (reference sequence). The CDR3 sequence is CASSILPGAGEETQYF. The DNA for the CDR3 is TGTGCCAGTAGTATACTACCGGGGGCAGGGGAAGAGACCCAGTACTTC.

This clone has more than one count but fewer than ten. The chain combines TRBV2 with TRBJ1-1; D gene uncertain. The germline V gene has CDR1 SNHLY and CDR2 FYNNEI. The length of the CDR3 is 12 residues. V gave up 8 bases and J gave up 5 bases, with 12 bases separating them. This CDR3 is CASLVSTTEAFF. DNA of the CDR3: TGTGCCAGCCTTGTGTCGACGACTGAAGCTTTCTTT.

There are a few counts of this clone. The genes are TRBV14 and TRBJ1-2; D unclear. The CDR3 consists of 13 residues. Germline V gene sequence: CDR1 SGHDN, CDR2 FVKESK. Trimming pared 1 base from V and 8 bases from J, leaving 11 bases between. Written as DNA, the CDR3 is TGTGCCAGCAGCCAAGGATGGCCGGCCGGCTACACCTTC. This gives the protein CASSQGWPAGYTF.

The CDR3 protein is CASRASRGQQYF. The DNA for the CDR3 is TGCGCCAGCAGAGCGTCCAGGGGGCAGCAGTACTTC. This chain connects TRBV10-2 to TRBJ2-7; 8 nucleotides match TRBD1. The J segment lost 8 bases and the V segment lost 6 bases, leaving 6 bases of the junction unmatched. Germline assignment: CDR1 WSHSY and CDR2 SAAADI. The CDR3 consists of 12 residues.

The chain is built from TRBV28 and TRBJ1-3, with 7 bases lining up with TRBD1. Germline assignment: CDR1 MDHEN and CDR2 SYDVKM. The CDR3 runs 12 residues. V lost 10 bases and J lost 2; bases outside the gene matches: 2. This CDR3 reads CATQGAGNTIYF. DNA of the CDR3: TGTGCCACTCAGGGGGCTGGAAACACCATATATTTT.

V and J are TRBV7-6 and TRBJ2-3, with 13 bases identical to TRBD2. The junction had 6 bases not matched to a gene; V was cut back by 4 bases and J by 5 bases. The CDR3 consists of 16 residues. Germline-derived CDR1 and CDR2 are SGHVS and FNYEAQ. The CDR3 protein is CASSSRTSGGLDTQYF. The CDR3 DNA is TGTGCCAGCAGCTCTAGGACTAGCGGGGGACTAGATACGCAGTATTTT.

The CDR3: CASSPNRGHQDTQYF. The CDR3 DNA reads TGCGCCAGCAGCCCCAACAGGGGGCATCAAGATACGCAGTATTTT. The genes are TRBV5-1 and TRBJ2-3, with 9 bases lining up with TRBD1. The germline V gene encodes CDR1 SGHRS and CDR2 YFSETQ. The CDR3 is 15 amino acids. Germline trimming cut 4 bases from V and 5 bases from J; bases unmatched to any gene: 8. The complete variable domain, with remaining parts taken from reference TRBV5-1 and TRBJ2-3, reads KAGVTQTPRYLIKTRGQQVTLSCSPISGHRSVSWYQQTPGQGLQFLFEYFSETQRNKGNFPGRFSGRQFSNSRSEMNVSTLELGDSALYLCASSPNRGHQDTQYFGPGTRLTVL.

The chain employs TRBV5-4 and TRBJ2-1, with unresolved D. The V gene's germline CDR1 is SGHNT and CDR2 YYREEE (reference sequence). Trimming cost V 2 bases and J 8 bases, with 11 bases left between them. This CDR3 contains 13 residues. CDR3 region: CASSFPSADEQFF. The CDR3 DNA reads as TGTGCCAGCAGCTTTCCCTCCGCGGATGAGCAGTTCTTC.

DNA for the CDR3: TGTGCCAGCAGAGTAAGGCAGGGTTTGTTCACAGATACGCAGTATTTT. This codes for CASRVRQGLFTDTQYF. The chain is built from TRBV6-6 and TRBJ2-3; TRBD1 is a possible D gene (5 bases). Germline V gives CDR1 MNHNY, CDR2 SVGAGI (reference sequence). Trimming took 6 bases from V and 2 from J, leaving 18 bases between them. CDR3 length: 16 amino acids.

This chain joins TRBV19 and TRBJ2-5; D is possibly TRBD1 (7 bases). V lost 1 base, J lost 5 bases, and 14 bases lay in between. This CDR3 contains 15 residues. Germline CDR1 LNHDA, CDR2 SQIVND (reference sequence). The CDR3 here is CASSIGEQGRETQYF. The CDR3, as DNA: TGTGCCAGTAGTATAGGTGAACAGGGGAGGGAGACCCAGTACTTC.

This clone turned up a few times. The J gene is TRBJ1-1, the V gene TRBV30, with 8 bases lining up with TRBD1. Per the germline V gene, CDR1 is GTSNPN and CDR2 is SVGIG (reference sequence). There are 14 residues in the CDR3. V shed 3 bases, J shed 4 bases, and the junction held 7 bases outside the gene matches. The chain's CDR3 is CAWRSTGESTEAFF. CDR3 nucleotides: TGTGCCTGGAGATCGACAGGGGAGAGCACTGAAGCTTTCTTT. Drawing the rest from reference TRBV30 and TRBJ1-1, the complete variable domain is SQTIHQWPATLVQPVGSPLSLECTVEGTSNPNLYWYRQAAGRGLQLLFYSVGIGQISSEVPQNLSASRPQDRQFILSSKKLLLSDSGFYLCAWRSTGESTEAFFGQGTRLTVV.

The V call is TRBV18, the J call TRBJ2-1; no firm D call. Germline lookup yields CDR1 KGHSH and CDR2 LQKENI. CDR3 length: 16 amino acids. The ends were cut back, 1 base at V and 0 bases at J, with 10 bases in the middle. The CDR3 protein is CASSPLRLSSYNEQFF. DNA of the CDR3: TGTGCCAGCTCACCACTTAGGTTGAGCTCCTACAATGAGCAGTTCTTC.

This clone has only a few counts. The rearrangement links TRBV2 to TRBJ1-1; D gene ambiguous. The V and J ends lost 5 bases and 0 bases respectively, with 7 bases between them. The CDR3 is 13 residues long. Germline assignment: CDR1 SNHLY and CDR2 FYNNEI. CDR3 DNA sequence: TGTGCCAGCAGTACTGAGGTGAACACTGAAGCTTTCTTT. Translated: CASSTEVNTEAFF.

The rearrangement links TRBV27 to TRBJ1-5; D possibly corresponds to TRBD1 (5 bases). The CDR3 sequence is 16 residues long. Trimming left V 3 bases short and J 0 bases short, with 12 bases between. Germline CDR1 and CDR2: MNHEY and SMNVEV (reference sequence). The CDR3 reads CASSLGTENSNQPQHF. The CDR3 region has the DNA TGTGCCAGCAGTTTGGGGACGGAGAATAGCAATCAGCCCCAGCATTTT.

V is TRBV4-2 and J is TRBJ2-7, with TRBD2 identical over 8 bases. In germline, CDR1 is LGHNA, CDR2 YNFKEQ. The CDR3 runs 15 residues. Unmatched junction bases numbered 5, after V lost 3 bases and J lost 1 base. The CDR3 DNA reads TGTGCCAGCAGCCATACTAGCGGACCGTCCTACGAGCAGTACTTC. Translated, it gives CASSHTSGPSYEQYF.

This chain links TRBV27 with TRBJ1-6; 9 bases are shared with TRBD1. CDR1 and CDR2 from the germline V gene are MNHEY and SMNVEV (reference sequence). Unmatched junction bases numbered 7, after V lost 5 bases and J lost 5 bases. This CDR3 contains 16 residues. Written as DNA, the CDR3 is TGTGCCAGCAGTGATCAGGGACAGGGTAATAATTCACCCCTCCACTTT. It is translated as CASSDQGQGNNSPLHF.